This T cell receptor (beta chain) derives from a study of blood T cells in healthy people across ages. Trimming removed 0 bases at V and 4 bases at J, with 10 bases between. The CDR3 is 14 residues long. Germline V CDR1 and CDR2: SGHDT, YYEEEE. The extraction recovered at least 5.5 micrograms of total RNA per sample. A second about 6 to 12 cycle PCR used barcoded and J-beta primers. Every cDNA molecule carried a tag from a template-switch adaptor bearing 12 random nucleotides. TCRdb reprocessed the 5' RACE reads via MiXCR and lists one record per CDR3 protein. The sample shows about 730,000 distinct CDR3 sequences, 35% to 45% of them seen only once.

The receptor was isolated from a woman aged 55-69 years in good health. The V and J genes are TRBV5-6 and TRBJ2-5, with TRBD2 as a possible D gene (5 bases). The specimen was blood. The CDR3 coding sequence is TGTGCCAGCAGCTTGGTTTACGAGGGAGAGACCCAGTACTTC. It encodes CASSLVYEGETQYF.